This T cell receptor (beta chain) was captured by sequencing in a study of cytomegalovirus exposure and HLA in healthy donors. General study results and limits: A later analysis showed that HLA-associated TCR beta chains had undergone more clonal expansion than equally common others.

Use of 60 Vbeta and 13 Jbeta primers characterized the PCR. TCRdb's copy holds only in-frame clones and misses some; the assay was immunoSEQ multiplex PCR. The sample lists 100,000 to 150,000 clones, 74% seen once, with approximately 5.4% in the top ten. This CDR3 is 13 amino acids long. Trimming cost V 1 base and J 9 bases, with 14 bases left between them. Germline CDR1 is SGHNT and CDR2 is YYREEE (reference sequence). A word on this clone: Its target is not known.

Sequenced material: PBMCs. The chain links TRBV5-4 to TRBJ2-7, with unresolved D. This sequence was found in a woman in her forties or fifties in good health and CMV-seropositive. The CDR3 reads CASSLRSDTLQYF. The CDR3 nucleotides read TGTGCCAGCAGCTTGAGAAGTGACACTTTGCAGTACTTC.